One sample yielded the 30 T cell receptor beta chains listed below, sequenced in a study of shared clonotypes between healthy human individuals. Measured with immunoSEQ multiplex PCR; TCRdb has only the in-frame clones, and not every one. The sample holds about 2 million clones, roughly 95% seen once. The source material was naive CD4+ T cells sorted from blood. Subset here: CD45RA+ positively selected. The receptors were gathered from a man aged 18 to 30 in good health.

The chain recombines TRBV10-2 with TRBJ1-6; D is undetermined. From germline, CDR1 is WSHSY and CDR2 SAAADI. Trimming pared 6 bases from V and 7 bases from J, leaving 16 bases between. This CDR3 region has 15 residues. CDR3 sequence: CASSDSAPGNSPLHF. DNA of the CDR3: TGCGCCAGCAGCGATTCGGCCCCGGGGAATTCACCCCTCCACTTT.

The chain joins TRBV7-2 to TRBJ1-5; D unresolved. V lost 3 bases and J lost 2, with 11 bases in between. This CDR3 has 15 amino acids. Germline CDR1 is SGHTA and CDR2 is FQGNSA. As DNA, the CDR3 is TGTGCCAGCAGCTTCGAAGGTAGGGGCAATCAGCCCCAGCATTTT. This gives the protein CASSFEGRGNQPQHF.

A word on this clone: Other nucleotide sequences in the sample specify the same CDR3. This chain links TRBV25-1 with TRBJ2-1; possibly TRBD1 for D (6 bases). The V gene's germline CDR1 is MGHDK and CDR2 SYGVNS. The V gene lost 1 base and the J gene lost 1 base, with 8 bases spanning the gap. The CDR3 contains 15 residues. The CDR3 loop reads CASSELGGSYNEQFF. The CDR3, as DNA: TGTGCCAGCAGTGAATTAGGGGGATCCTACAATGAGCAGTTCTTC.

V usage is TRBV28 and J usage is TRBJ2-5; tentatively, D is TRBD1 (6 bases). The germline gives CDR1 MDHEN, CDR2 SYDVKM. V lost 6 bases to trimming and J lost 5 bases, with 25 bases between them. CDR3 size: 17 residues. CDR3 nucleotides: TGTGCCAGCAGAATACGCCCGGGACAAAGAGAACGGGAGACCCAGTACTTC. This translates into CASRIRPGQRERETQYF.

The rearrangement uses TRBV5-1 and TRBJ1-3; D is unclear. This CDR3 has 14 residues. V was pared by 3 bases and J by 2 bases, with 9 bases between. CDR1 SGHRS and CDR2 YFSETQ come from the germline V gene. CDR3 DNA sequence: TGCGCCAGCAGCTCCAGCGGGGCTGGAAACACCATATATTTT. Its protein is CASSSSGAGNTIYF.

Concerning this clone: The same CDR3 is also encoded by other DNA sequences in this sample. This rearrangement joins TRBV18 to TRBJ2-6; unclear D gene. The CDR3 runs 16 residues. CDR1 is KGHSH and CDR2 is LQKENI in the germline V gene. Trimming shortened V by 3 bases and J by 0 bases, and 9 bases separated the two germline ends. The CDR3 DNA sequence: TGTGCCAGCTCACCCGTCCTTCTCTCTGGGGCCAACGTCCTGACTTTC. Its protein product is CASSPVLLSGANVLTF.

In the case of this clone: Other DNA sequences within the sample encode an identical CDR3. V is TRBV7-8 and J is TRBJ2-5; D remains ambiguous. Germline-derived CDR1 and CDR2 are SGHVS and FQNEAQ. The CDR3 is made up of 13 amino acids. Trimming took 1 base from V and 5 from J, leaving 8 bases between them. CDR3 bases: TGTGCCAGCAGCTTAGGTTTGGTCGAGACCCAGTACTTC. It is translated as CASSLGLVETQYF.

This sequence joins TRBV2 and TRBJ2-1; D is perhaps TRBD1 (6 bases). CDR3 size: 14 residues. V shed 6 bases and J shed 5 bases, with 14 bases lying between them. Per germline, CDR1 SNHLY and CDR2 FYNNEI. In nucleotides, the CDR3 is TGTGCCAGCAGAAGTCAGGGGCCTAACAATGAGCAGTTCTTC. Residues: CASRSQGPNNEQFF.

This chain joins TRBV11-2 and TRBJ2-1; D is ambiguous. The CDR3 sequence is 14 residues long. In germline, CDR1 is SGHAT, CDR2 FQNNGV. Trimming removed 3 bases from V and 0 bases from J, with 6 bases in between. The CDR3 region is CASSLQSSYNEQFF. For the CDR3, the DNA is TGTGCCAGCAGCTTGCAGAGCTCCTACAATGAGCAGTTCTTC.

The chain is built from TRBV18 and TRBJ1-3; D unresolved. The CDR3 contains 18 residues. Germline lookup yields CDR1 KGHSH and CDR2 LQKENI. V lost 0 bases and J 0 bases, leaving 15 bases between the germline ends. CDR3 sequence (DNA): TGTGCCAGCTCACCACCGTACAGTAAGACTATCTCTGGAAACACCATATATTTT. It specifies CASSPPYSKTISGNTIYF.

This clone was detected only once. V and J are TRBV4-1 and TRBJ2-1; 9 bases are shared with TRBD1. V lost 2 bases and J lost 9; bases outside the gene matches: 8. CDR3 length equals 15 residues. CDR1 is MGHRA, CDR2 YSYEKL, per germline. The CDR3 bases are TGCGCCAGCAGCCAAACGGGACAGGGAGGTCCTGAGCAGTTCTTC. This codes for CASSQTGQGGPEQFF.

The gene calls are TRBV7-9 and TRBJ1-2; a weak D match, TRBD1 (5 bases). Germline V lookup: CDR1 SEHNR, CDR2 FQNEAQ (reference sequence). The CDR3 extends over 15 amino acids. V dropped 0 bases and J dropped 8 bases, with 16 bases sitting between them. The CDR3 sequence: CASSLALLQGGGYTF. CDR3 coding DNA: TGTGCCAGCAGCTTAGCGCTCCTCCAGGGCGGGGGCTACACCTTC.

V is TRBV27 and J is TRBJ1-2; tentatively, D is TRBD1 (6 bases). Trimming shortened V by 4 bases and J by 0 bases, and 12 bases separated the two germline ends. Per germline, CDR1 MNHEY and CDR2 SMNVEV (reference sequence). The CDR3 totals 15 residues. The CDR3 nucleotides are TGTGCCAGCAGTTCAAACAGGGTAGCTAACTATGGCTACACCTTC. It is translated as CASSSNRVANYGYTF.

The V and J genes are TRBV6-4 and TRBJ2-7, with D perhaps assigned TRBD1 or TRBD2 (5 bases each). Trimming stripped 5 bases from V and 3 bases from J, with 20 bases between. From germline, CDR1 is MRHNA and CDR2 SNTAGT. The CDR3 has 16 amino acids. CDR3 loop: CASSPEGAGPGYEQYF. In DNA form, the CDR3 reads TGTGCCAGCAGTCCCGAGGGAGCAGGGCCGGGCTACGAGCAGTACTTC.

In the case of this clone: This specimen includes other DNA sequences encoding the same CDR3. V usage is TRBV6-5 and J usage is TRBJ2-7, with D uncertain. Germline values: CDR1 MNHEY, CDR2 SVGAGI. Trimming cost V 4 bases and J 3 bases, with 19 bases left between them. This CDR3 is 16 amino acids long. The CDR3 here is CASSSSPYPDGYEQYF. Written as DNA, the CDR3 is TGTGCCAGCAGTTCCAGTCCTTATCCGGACGGCTACGAGCAGTACTTC.

The chain carries TRBV25-1 and TRBJ1-1, with unresolved D. The V and J ends lost 6 bases and 0 bases respectively, with 11 bases between them. Germline CDR1 is MGHDK and CDR2 is SYGVNS. This CDR3 contains 14 residues. The CDR3 DNA is TGTGCCAGCAGCCCCCCAGCCATGAACACTGAAGCTTTCTTT. Translating gives CASSPPAMNTEAFF.

This rearrangement joins TRBV27 to TRBJ1-5; D call uncertain. CDR1 and CDR2 (germline): MNHEY, SMNVEV (reference sequence). The ends were cut back, 1 base at V and 6 bases at J, with 7 bases in the middle. CDR3 size: 13 residues. The CDR3 DNA sequence: TGTGCCAGCAGTTTATTAGGGTTTCAGCCCCAGCATTTT. As protein: CASSLLGFQPQHF.

This chain connects TRBV7-2 to TRBJ2-7, with D perhaps matching TRBD1 (6 bases). This CDR3 region has 15 residues. Trimming cost V 5 bases and J 2 bases, with 16 bases left between them. The germline CDR1 and CDR2 sequences are SGHTA and FQGNSA. In nucleotides, the CDR3 is TGTGCCAGCAGCCGTAAACAGGGATTTCCCTACGAGCAGTACTTC. Encoded protein: CASSRKQGFPYEQYF.

Note on this clone: Different DNA sequences within this sample yield the same CDR3. The chain employs TRBV18 and TRBJ2-2; D perhaps matches TRBD1 (6 bases). The germline gives CDR1 KGHSH, CDR2 LQKENI. This CDR3 has 14 residues. Trimming left V 1 base short and J 4 bases short, with 7 bases between. CDR3 in DNA: TGTGCCAGCTCACCACAACAGGGCACCGGGGAGCTGTTTTTT. Translated, it gives CASSPQQGTGELFF.

The rearrangement links TRBV5-6 to TRBJ2-1; TRBD2 matches at 11 bases. V shed 2 bases, J shed 5 bases, and the junction held 6 bases outside the gene matches. Germline lookup yields CDR1 SGHDT and CDR2 YYEEEE. This CDR3 is built from 16 residues. The CDR3 DNA reads TGTGCCAGCAGCTTAAGGGGACTAGCGGACAACAATGAGCAGTTCTTC. It yields the protein CASSLRGLADNNEQFF.

The rearrangement uses TRBV11-2 and TRBJ1-2; D is undetermined. CDR1 and CDR2 (germline): SGHAT, FQNNGV. The CDR3 runs 14 residues. Trimming cost V 0 bases and J 6 bases, with 11 bases left between them. CDR3 loop: CASSLDWPGNGYTF. The CDR3 nucleotides are TGTGCCAGCAGCTTAGACTGGCCGGGAAATGGCTACACCTTC.

With regard to this clone: A much larger clone lies one base from this, so it may be a read error. The identical CDR3 is also encoded by other nucleotide sequences in the sample. The chain has TRBV7-2 and TRBJ2-2; no clear D gene. The ends were cut back, 1 base at V and 7 bases at J, with 1 base in the middle. Germline CDR1 is SGHTA and CDR2 is FQGNSA. The CDR3 contains 11 residues. CDR3 sequence: CASSLVGELFF. As DNA, the CDR3 is TGTGCCAGCAGCTTAGTCGGGGAGCTGTTTTTT. The variable domain in full, with the rest retrieved from reference TRBV7-2 and TRBJ2-2, is GAGVSQSPSNKVTEKGKDVELRCDPISGHTALYWYRQSLGQGLEFLIYFQGNSAPDKSGLPSDRFSAERTGGSVSTLTIQRTQQEDSAVYLCASSLVGELFFGEGSRLTVL.

This chain joins TRBV19 and TRBJ1-5, with D possibly TRBD1 on 6 matching bases. The CDR3 has 15 amino acids. Looked up from germline, CDR1 is LNHDA and CDR2 is SQIVND (reference sequence). V gave up 11 bases and J gave up 0 bases, with 17 bases separating them. In DNA form, the CDR3 reads TGTGCCTGTGCGAGACAGGACAATAGCAATCAGCCCCAGCATTTT. Residues: CACARQDNSNQPQHF.

Here the CDR3 reads CASRTGGSSGNTIYF. In DNA form, the CDR3 reads TGTGCCAGCAGGACAGGGGGCTCGTCTGGAAACACCATATATTTT. The chain couples TRBV6-5 to TRBJ1-3, with TRBD1 matching over 10 bases. The CDR3 runs to 15 residues. The junction had 3 bases not matched to a gene; V was cut back by 6 bases and J by 1 base. The germline V gene has CDR1 MNHEY and CDR2 SVGAGI.

The rearrangement uses TRBV5-1 and TRBJ2-5; TRBD1 is a possible D gene (5 bases). V lost 1 base and J 2 bases, leaving 9 bases between the germline ends. This CDR3 has 14 residues. Germline CDR1 SGHRS, CDR2 YFSETQ. The CDR3 DNA follows: TGCGCCAGCAGCTTGCAGGGTTGGCAAGAGACCCAGTACTTC. It encodes CASSLQGWQETQYF.

The chain is built from TRBV5-1 and TRBJ2-1; D gene uncertain. There are 13 residues in the CDR3. CDR1 SGHRS and CDR2 YFSETQ come from the germline V gene. V lost 4 bases and J 6 bases, leaving 11 bases between the germline ends. The CDR3 DNA follows: TGCGCCAGCAGCACTGGTCAAGGCAATGAGCAGTTCTTC. It yields the protein CASSTGQGNEQFF.

The chain joins TRBV9 to TRBJ1-2; TRBD1 aligns across 8 bases. CDR1 SGDLS and CDR2 YYNGEE come from the germline V gene. The trim removed 3 bases at V and 4 bases at J, leaving 5 bases unmatched. There are 14 residues in the CDR3. CDR3 amino acids: CASSAGGGLYGYTF. In DNA, the CDR3 is TGTGCCAGCAGCGCAGGGGGCGGCCTCTATGGCTACACCTTC.

The rearrangement links TRBV9 to TRBJ2-2, with TRBD1 as a possible D gene (6 bases). The CDR3 contains 14 residues. Germline V lookup: CDR1 SGDLS, CDR2 YYNGEE. Deletions cut 4 bases from V and 8 bases from J, with 15 bases between. The CDR3, as DNA: TGTGCCAGCAGCTCCGAGGGGGATATTGGGGAGCTGTTTTTT. It is translated as CASSSEGDIGELFF.

This rearrangement joins TRBV6-6 to TRBJ1-2, with TRBD1 matching 7 bases. The ends lost 5 bases at V and 3 bases at J; junction bases unmatched: 3. Germline V gives CDR1 MNHNY, CDR2 SVGAGI (reference sequence). This CDR3 is built from 13 residues. CDR3 region: CASSHRGDYGYTF. The CDR3 nucleotides read TGTGCCAGCAGTCACAGGGGAGACTATGGCTACACCTTC.

CDR3 residues: CSVGQGPANEQFF. In DNA form, the CDR3 reads TGCAGCGTCGGACAGGGGCCCGCCAATGAGCAGTTCTTC. The chain recombines TRBV29-1 with TRBJ2-1, with TRBD1 matching 9 bases. V dropped 6 bases and J dropped 6; count of bases not matched to a gene: 6. Germline V gene lookup returns CDR1 SQVTM and CDR2 ANQGSEA. This CDR3 spans 13 amino acids.